The present TCR beta chain was sequenced within a study of T cell responses to AZD1222 COVID-19 vaccine. As concerns this clone: What it binds is unknown.

Sequenced by immunoSEQ multiplex PCR; TCRdb stores in-frame clones only, minus some. This sample has around 200,000 clones, with just over 85% found just once. Findings and caveats of the study: Donors were mostly white British, more females; clonal diversity possibly underestimated. Sampling captured repertoires only after the peak T cell response.

The receptor was derived from an adult in good health. Source: peripheral blood, taken on day 0 of AZD1222 vaccination.

The CDR3 protein is CASSQEYDGNTIYF. The DNA for the CDR3 is TGTGCCAGCAGCCAAGAATACGATGGAAACACCATATATTTT. The J gene is TRBJ1-3, the V gene TRBV4-2; D is unclear. The CDR3 extends over 14 amino acids. Trimming stripped 0 bases from V and 3 bases from J, with 6 bases between. Per the germline V gene, CDR1 is LGHNA and CDR2 is YNFKEQ.